The 31 T cell receptor beta chains reported below all come from one sample, sequenced in a study of cytomegalovirus exposure and HLA in healthy donors (dated by TCRdb to about 2017). The library was produced with the immunoSEQ multiplex PCR assay. A mixture of 60 forward primers for TCR Vbeta segments and 13 reverse primers for TCR Jbeta segments was used in the multiplex PCR. The table comes from immuneACCESS by way of TCRdb, which keeps in-frame sequences with V and J called. Part of the clones is missing from these tables; in studies checked, under half for an unresolved V gene and the rest for unknown reasons. The sample's records list 35,000 to 45,000 clones. About 8.9% of the sample is held by the ten biggest clonotypes. Specimen: PBMCs. The source of these receptors is a man between 40 and 49 years old in good health and CMV-seropositive.

The rearrangement joins TRBV28 to TRBJ1-5; TRBD1 matches 8 bases. The CDR3 is 16 amino acids. Germline CDR1 is MDHEN and CDR2 is SYDVKM. The V and J ends lost 6 bases and 6 bases, in that order; junction bases with no gene match: 13. The CDR3 DNA reads TGTGCCAGCAGCACCCCACGACAGGGGACCGGTCAGCCCCAGCATTTT. As protein: CASSTPRQGTGQPQHF.

The gene calls are TRBV5-8 and TRBJ2-7; 7 bases agree with TRBD2. This CDR3 contains 13 residues. The germline gives CDR1 SGHTS, CDR2 YDEGEE. Trimming removed 4 bases from V and 3 bases from J; junction bases left unmatched: 4. This chain's CDR3 is CASSRTRVYEQYF. The CDR3 bases are TGTGCCAGCAGCAGGACTAGGGTCTACGAGCAGTACTTC.

The chain is built from TRBV6-5 and TRBJ1-3, with 9 positions matching TRBD1. This CDR3 region has 15 residues. CDR1 is MNHEY, CDR2 SVGAGI, per germline. Unmatched junction bases numbered 8, after V lost 7 bases and J lost 4 bases. This CDR3 reads CASTPGQGSGNTIYF. CDR3 sequence (DNA): TGTGCCAGCACCCCGGGACAGGGCTCAGGAAACACCATATATTTT.

The rearrangement uses TRBV5-1 and TRBJ1-2, with 8 bases identical to TRBD1. With V trimmed by 5 bases and J by 2 bases, 8 bases remained unmatched. CDR1 is SGHRS and CDR2 is YFSETQ in the germline V gene. CDR3 size: 15 residues. The CDR3 here is CASRAGQGGNYGYTF. For the CDR3, the DNA is TGCGCCAGCAGGGCTGGACAGGGTGGAAACTATGGCTACACCTTC.

The gene calls are TRBV6-5 and TRBJ2-7, with D possibly matching TRBD1 (5 bases). The CDR3 extends over 13 amino acids. V lost 5 bases to trimming and J lost 8 bases, with 16 bases between them. Germline V gene data show CDR1 as MNHEY and CDR2 as SVGAGI. The CDR3 DNA sequence: TGTGCCAGCAGTAACGTTGGCAGGGCCAAGCAGTACTTC. It specifies CASSNVGRAKQYF.

The chain uses TRBV18 and TRBJ2-3, with a tentative D call TRBD2 (5 bases). This CDR3 is 15 amino acids long. Germline CDR1 and CDR2: KGHSH and LQKENI. V was shortened by 5 bases and J by 0 bases, with 12 bases between the two germline ends. The CDR3 is CASSSRRGSTDTQYF. CDR3 DNA: TGTGCCAGCTCATCCCGCCGGGGTAGCACAGATACGCAGTATTTT. The full variable domain, in which reference TRBV18 and TRBJ2-3 provide the parts outside the CDR3, is NAGVMQNPRHLVRRRGQEARLRCSPMKGHSHVYWYRQLPEEGLKFMVYLQKENIIDESGMPKERFSAEFPKEGPSILRIQQVVRGDSAAYFCASSSRRGSTDTQYFGPGTRLTVL.

The chain couples TRBV10-2 to TRBJ1-1, with D perhaps TRBD1 (6 bases). The ends were cut back, 6 bases at V and 1 base at J, with 15 bases in the middle. CDR3 length: 15 amino acids. CDR1 and CDR2 from the germline V gene are WSHSY and SAAADI. CDR3 bases: TGCGCCAGCAGCCCAGGGGATACAGGGAACACTGAAGCTTTCTTT. As protein: CASSPGDTGNTEAFF.

The rearrangement joins TRBV7-9 to TRBJ2-3; D is undetermined. The germline V gene encodes CDR1 SEHNR and CDR2 FQNEAQ (reference sequence). This CDR3 comprises 13 residues. The V end was cut by 5 bases, the J end by 6 bases, with 12 bases between. CDR3 nucleotide sequence: TGTGCCAGCAGCCCCTTTACGAGCGATACGCAGTATTTT. Residues: CASSPFTSDTQYF. Full variable domain (remainder filled in from reference TRBV7-9 and TRBJ2-3): DTGVSQNPRHKITKRGQNVTFRCDPISEHNRLYWYRQTLGQGPEFLTYFQNEAQLEKSRLLSDRFSAERPKGSFSTLEIQRTEQGDSAMYLCASSPFTSDTQYFGPGTRLTVL.

The chain employs TRBV6-1 and TRBJ2-5; possibly TRBD1 for D (5 bases). CDR3 length: 14 residues. Germline CDR1 MNHNS, CDR2 SASEGT. Trimming took 4 bases from V and 2 from J, leaving 11 bases between them. CDR3 region: CASSVSRGQETQYF. In DNA, the CDR3 is TGTGCCAGCAGTGTGTCAAGGGGACAAGAGACCCAGTACTTC.

The V and J genes are TRBV27 and TRBJ1-2; maybe TRBD1 (6 bases). The CDR3 extends over 13 amino acids. V dropped 8 bases and J dropped 8 bases, with 18 bases sitting between them. Per the germline V gene, CDR1 is MNHEY and CDR2 is SMNVEV (reference sequence). The CDR3: CASGTPRGVGYTF. The CDR3 coding sequence is TGTGCCAGCGGAACGCCCAGGGGTGTGGGCTACACCTTC.

This rearrangement joins TRBV5-6 to TRBJ1-3; the D gene is possibly TRBD1 (5 bases). CDR3 length equals 17 residues. Trimming pared 4 bases from V and 0 bases from J, leaving 17 bases between. Germline CDR1 is SGHDT and CDR2 is YYEEEE. As DNA, the CDR3 is TGTGCCAGCAGCGTCTATTCGACAGTTCTCTCTGGAAACACCATATATTTT. Its translation: CASSVYSTVLSGNTIYF.

V usage is TRBV2 and J usage is TRBJ2-5, with D possibly matching TRBD1 (6 bases). The V gene's germline CDR1 is SNHLY and CDR2 FYNNEI. Deletions cut 5 bases from V and 2 bases from J, with 18 bases between. CDR3 length: 16 residues. CDR3 sequence (DNA): TGTGCCAGCAGTACCCCCGTGGGGGCCCCTCAAGAGACCCAGTACTTC. Protein sequence: CASSTPVGAPQETQYF. Variable domain in full (rest from reference TRBV2 and TRBJ2-5): EPEVTQTPSHQVTQMGQEVILRCVPISNHLYFYWYRQILGQKVEFLVSFYNNEISEKSEIFDDQFSVERPDGSNFTLKIRSTKLEDSAMYFCASSTPVGAPQETQYFGPGTRLLVL.

The chain uses TRBV5-6 and TRBJ1-2, with D perhaps matching TRBD1 (5 bases). This CDR3 comprises 15 residues. Looked up from germline, CDR1 is SGHDT and CDR2 is YYEEEE. V was pared by 4 bases and J by 2 bases, with 15 bases between. The DNA for the CDR3 is TGTGCCAGCAGCGACACAGGTTTGACAAACTATGGCTACACCTTC. Translation gives CASSDTGLTNYGYTF.

This sequence joins TRBV2 and TRBJ2-1; 8 bases are a match to TRBD2. The ends lost 4 bases at V and 3 bases at J; junction bases unmatched: 8. CDR1 is SNHLY, CDR2 FYNNEI, per germline. The CDR3 length is 16 residues. DNA for the CDR3: TGTGCCAGCAGTGGGCGACTAGCGCGGTACTACAATGAGCAGTTCTTC. Its translation: CASSGRLARYYNEQFF. The complete variable domain, with remaining parts taken from reference TRBV2 and TRBJ2-1, reads EPEVTQTPSHQVTQMGQEVILRCVPISNHLYFYWYRQILGQKVEFLVSFYNNEISEKSEIFDDQFSVERPDGSNFTLKIRSTKLEDSAMYFCASSGRLARYYNEQFFGPGTRLTVL.

J is TRBJ2-7 and V is TRBV30; D remains ambiguous. The CDR3 extends over 13 amino acids. CDR1 is GTSNPN and CDR2 is SVGIG in the germline V gene (reference sequence). The V gene lost 5 bases and the J gene lost 3 bases, with 14 bases spanning the gap. This CDR3 reads CAWSPRQLYEQYF. The CDR3 DNA reads as TGTGCCTGGTCGCCGCGCCAACTCTACGAGCAGTACTTC.

The chain recombines TRBV18 with TRBJ2-7, with 7 nucleotides matching TRBD2. Germline CDR1 is KGHSH and CDR2 is LQKENI. V lost 10 bases to trimming and J lost 7 bases; unmatched junction nucleotides: 7. CDR3 length: 11 amino acids. This CDR3 is CATPEGGEQYF. The CDR3 bases are TGTGCCACCCCGGAGGGAGGGGAGCAGTACTTC.

This chain links TRBV28 with TRBJ1-5; the D gene is possibly TRBD1 (5 bases). The length of the CDR3 is 11 residues. The germline V and J ends were trimmed by 6 bases and 8 bases, with 8 bases remaining between them. Germline V gene sequence: CDR1 MDHEN, CDR2 SYDVKM. For the CDR3, the DNA is TGTGCCAGCAGCATCAGGGAGCCCCAGCATTTT. It encodes CASSIREPQHF. Looking up the rest from reference TRBV28 and TRBJ1-5 gives the full variable domain: DVKVTQSSRYLVKRTGEKVFLECVQDMDHENMFWYRQDPGLGLRLIYFSYDVKMKEKGDIPEGYSVSREKKERFSLILESASTNQTSMYLCASSIREPQHFGDGTRLSIL.

Of note for this clone: The junction does not match germline at one end; this may be a read error. This chain connects TRBV19 to TRBJ2-5, with a tentative D call TRBD1 (5 bases). The germline CDR1 and CDR2 sequences are LNHDA and SQIVND (reference sequence). This CDR3 is built from 11 residues. The CDR3 bases are TGTGCCAGTAGGACGTCAGGGCATAGCCACTTC. Translation gives CASRTSGHSHF.

The chain carries TRBV6-5 and TRBJ2-1; D remains unclear. The CDR3 contains 15 residues. V was clipped by 0 bases and J by 2 bases, with 8 bases between them. Germline V gene data show CDR1 as MNHEY and CDR2 as SVGAGI. The CDR3 protein is CASSYSSGAYNEQFF. The CDR3 bases are TGTGCCAGCAGTTACTCGTCGGGTGCCTACAATGAGCAGTTCTTC.

This chain joins TRBV6-1 and TRBJ2-5, with a weak D call TRBD2 (5 bases). Trimming took 7 bases from V and 5 from J, leaving 14 bases between them. Looked up from germline, CDR1 is MNHNS and CDR2 is SASEGT. The length of the CDR3 is 13 residues. CDR3 DNA sequence: TGTGCCAGCACCCGGACTGTGGGGGAGACCCAGTACTTC. This sequence encodes CASTRTVGETQYF.

This sequence joins TRBV12-5 and TRBJ2-3, with D possibly matching TRBD1 (5 bases). This CDR3 comprises 20 residues. Germline V gene data show CDR1 as LGHNT and CDR2 as FRNRAP. V was shortened by 1 base and J by 0 bases, with 23 bases between the two germline ends. CDR3 bases: TGTGCTAGTGGTTTGGGCTACAACGCTTTCAGGGTTTTCAGCACAGATACGCAGTATTTT. Residues: CASGLGYNAFRVFSTDTQYF.

The V call is TRBV30, the J call TRBJ2-7, with D maybe TRBD2 (5 bases). Between the trimmed V and J ends, which lost 0 bases and 3 bases, there was a span of 12 bases. The CDR3 runs 14 residues. CDR1 is GTSNPN and CDR2 is SVGIG in the germline V gene (reference sequence). Here the CDR3 reads CAWSVHGIYYEQYF. In nucleotides, the CDR3 is TGTGCCTGGAGTGTACACGGGATCTACTACGAGCAGTACTTC.

As for this clone: Its ends do not fully match the called genes, so a read error is possible. This CDR3 is also generated by other DNA sequences in the sample. In nucleotides, the CDR3 is TGTGCCAGCAGTCCGGGGGGGGACACCGAAGCTTTCTTT. Translation: CASSPGGDTEAFF. The gene calls are TRBV13 and TRBJ1-1, with a weak D call TRBD1 (6 bases). The CDR3 is 13 residues long. CDR1 is PRHDT and CDR2 is FYEKMQ in the germline V gene (reference sequence). Full variable domain (outside the CDR3, taken from reference TRBV13 and TRBJ1-1): AAGVIQSPRHLIKEKRETATLKCYPIPRHDTVYWYQQGPGQDPQFLISFYEKMQSDKGSIPDRFSAQQFSDYHSELNMSSLELGDSALYFCASSPGGDTEAFFGQGTRLTVV.

As concerns this clone: The same CDR3 also results from other DNA sequences found in this sample. The chain carries TRBV10-1 and TRBJ1-2; 10 bases map to TRBD1. The germline gives CDR1 WNHNN, CDR2 SYGVQD (reference sequence). With V trimmed by 5 bases and J by 2 bases, 2 bases remained unmatched. The CDR3 contains 14 residues. Here the CDR3 reads CASSPGQGNYGYTF. As DNA, the CDR3 is TGCGCCAGCAGTCCGGGACAGGGGAACTATGGCTACACCTTC.

The chain employs TRBV6-1 and TRBJ1-5, with D possibly being TRBD1 (6 bases). Trimming shortened V by 6 bases and J by 4 bases, and 13 bases separated the two germline ends. Germline-derived CDR1 and CDR2 are MNHNS and SASEGT. The CDR3 loop spans 14 amino acids. The CDR3 coding sequence is TGTGCCAGCAGCGAGCAACAGGGAAATCAGCCCCAGCATTTT. This gives the protein CASSEQQGNQPQHF.

The V gene is TRBV25-1, the J gene TRBJ2-1, with 12 positions matching TRBD2. J gave up 9 bases and V 4 bases, and 13 bases lay outside the gene matches. The germline CDR1 and CDR2 sequences are MGHDK and SYGVNS. The CDR3 spans 17 residues. DNA of the CDR3: TGTGCCAGCAGTGCAAAGCAGGGACTAGCGGGTGAGGGTGAGCAGTTCTTC. Encoded protein: CASSAKQGLAGEGEQFF.

This chain links TRBV27 with TRBJ1-4, with 8 bases lining up with TRBD1. After removal of 5 bases from V and 4 bases from J, the junction contained 9 bases not matched to a gene. The CDR3 sequence is 16 residues long. CDR1 is MNHEY and CDR2 is SMNVEV in the germline V gene (reference sequence). CDR3: CASSLTPGQVNEKLFF. The CDR3 coding sequence is TGTGCCAGCAGTCTAACCCCGGGACAGGTTAATGAAAAACTGTTTTTT.

This sequence joins TRBV7-9 and TRBJ1-2, with unresolved D. The germline gives CDR1 SEHNR, CDR2 FQNEAQ (reference sequence). This CDR3 has 15 amino acids. The germline V and J ends were trimmed by 7 bases and 1 base, with 16 bases remaining between them. CDR3 sequence (DNA): TGTGCCAGCATTACTTCGGGCGGGAATAACTATGGCTACACCTTC. Its translation: CASITSGGNNYGYTF.

The chain is built from TRBV19 and TRBJ2-5; 7 bases map to TRBD1. V shed 1 base, J shed 2 bases, and the junction held 1 base outside the gene matches. The CDR3 sequence is 14 residues long. The V gene's germline CDR1 is LNHDA and CDR2 SQIVND (reference sequence). CDR3 in DNA: TGTGCCAGTAGTATAGGACAGGGACAAGAGACCCAGTACTTC. Translation: CASSIGQGQETQYF.

The chain joins TRBV13 to TRBJ2-7, with 10 nucleotides matching TRBD1. Trimming took 5 bases from V and 0 from J; bases not matched to a gene: 4. Germline CDR1 reads PRHDT; CDR2 reads FYEKMQ (reference sequence). This CDR3 comprises 15 residues. The CDR3 is CASSLGQGGSYEQYF. DNA of the CDR3: TGTGCCAGCAGCCTCGGACAGGGGGGCTCCTACGAGCAGTACTTC.

V is TRBV11-2 and J is TRBJ1-2; the match to TRBD1 covers 7 bases. V trimming: 4 bases; J trimming: 4 bases; junction bases outside the gene matches: 9. Germline lookup yields CDR1 SGHAT and CDR2 FQNNGV. The length of the CDR3 is 15 residues. CDR3 bases: TGTGCCAGCAGCTCACCGGGACAGAGAACCTATGGCTACACCTTC. Protein sequence: CASSSPGQRTYGYTF.